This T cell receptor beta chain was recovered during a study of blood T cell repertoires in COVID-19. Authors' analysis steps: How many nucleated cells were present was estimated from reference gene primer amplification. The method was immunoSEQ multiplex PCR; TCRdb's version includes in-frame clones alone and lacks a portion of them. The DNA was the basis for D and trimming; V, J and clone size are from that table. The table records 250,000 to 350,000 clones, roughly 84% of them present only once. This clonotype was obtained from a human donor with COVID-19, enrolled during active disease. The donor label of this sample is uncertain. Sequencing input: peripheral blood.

This chain's CDR3 is CASSLETMSTEAFF. Here the CDR3 DNA reads TGCGCCAGCAGCTTGGAAACAATGTCCACTGAAGCTTTCTTT. The chain combines TRBV5-1 with TRBJ1-1; D remains unclear. Trimming pared 0 bases from V and 4 bases from J, leaving 10 bases between. The germline CDR1 and CDR2 sequences are SGHRS and YFSETQ. There are 14 residues in the CDR3.